Following are 24 T cell receptor beta chains from one sample sequenced in a study of T cell responses to AZD1222 COVID-19 vaccine. Sequenced by immunoSEQ multiplex PCR; TCRdb stores in-frame clones only, minus some. The repertoire holds 110,000 or so clones, 82% seen once, with approximately 5.1% in the top ten. This sample comprised peripheral blood, obtained on day 0 of AZD1222 vaccination. Receptor source: an adult in good health.

This clone was counted only a few times. The V call is TRBV12-3 or TRBV12-4, the J call TRBJ1-1; no clear D gene. The ends were cut back, 2 bases at V and 4 bases at J, with 8 bases in the middle. The CDR3 sequence is 13 residues long. The CDR3 region has the DNA TGTGCCAGCAGTTTAAGTGGACCCACTGAAGCTTTCTTT. It translates to CASSLSGPTEAFF.

J is TRBJ1-4 and V is TRBV9; D possibly corresponds to TRBD1 (6 bases). With 2 bases removed from V and 8 bases from J, the gap between germline ends came to 16 bases. Germline V gene data show CDR1 as SGDLS and CDR2 as YYNGEE. This CDR3 has 15 residues. CDR3 residues: CASSVQGRVGEKLFF. The CDR3 DNA is TGTGCCAGCAGCGTCCAGGGGAGGGTCGGGGAAAAACTGTTTTTT.

At least ten counts were recorded for this clone. V gene TRBV7-9 combines with J gene TRBJ2-7, with TRBD2 matching over 8 bases. This CDR3 has 15 amino acids. Germline values: CDR1 SEHNR, CDR2 FQNEAQ (reference sequence). Trimming removed 5 bases from V and 6 bases from J; junction bases left unmatched: 12. The CDR3 protein is CASSDSLAATAEQYF. The CDR3 coding sequence is TGTGCCAGCAGCGACTCACTAGCGGCCACGGCCGAGCAGTACTTC.

V is TRBV19 and J is TRBJ1-6; D possibly corresponds to TRBD1 (5 bases). This CDR3 contains 16 residues. CDR1 LNHDA and CDR2 SQIVND come from the germline V gene (reference sequence). The germline V and J ends were trimmed by 5 bases and 9 bases, with 20 bases remaining between them. CDR3 region: CASSVGTGAIGSPLHF. Here the CDR3 DNA reads TGTGCCAGTAGTGTTGGAACTGGGGCAATAGGTTCACCCCTCCACTTT.

The chain is built from TRBV7-3 and TRBJ1-1, with D tentatively TRBD1 (6 bases). Trimming cost V 5 bases and J 5 bases, with 12 bases left between them. Germline CDR1 is SGHTA and CDR2 is FQGTGA. The CDR3 length is 13 residues. CDR3 nucleotide sequence: TGTGCCAGCAGCCTTGCCCAGGGGACTGAAGCTTTCTTT. Translating it yields CASSLAQGTEAFF.

The chain recombines TRBV7-2 with TRBJ2-7; no firm D call. CDR3 length equals 15 residues. Deletions cut 4 bases from V and 5 bases from J, with 18 bases between. Germline CDR1 SGHTA, CDR2 FQGNSA. The CDR3 DNA reads as TGTGCCAGCAGCTCCACCCTCGACTCTTCCAACGAGCAGTACTTC. Protein sequence: CASSSTLDSSNEQYF. Full variable domain (missing parts from reference TRBV7-2 and TRBJ2-7): GAGVSQSPSNKVTEKGKDVELRCDPISGHTALYWYRQSLGQGLEFLIYFQGNSAPDKSGLPSDRFSAERTGGSVSTLTIQRTQQEDSAVYLCASSSTLDSSNEQYFGPGTRLTVT.

V usage is TRBV5-1 and J usage is TRBJ2-2; 12 positions agree with TRBD2. Germline CDR1 reads SGHRS; CDR2 reads YFSETQ. V dropped 4 bases and J dropped 1; count of bases not matched to a gene: 8. This CDR3 has 18 amino acids. CDR3 in amino acids: CASSRAVLAGGNTGELFF. CDR3 bases: TGCGCCAGCAGCCGAGCAGTACTAGCGGGGGGGAACACCGGGGAGCTGTTTTTT.

The chain uses TRBV7-3 and TRBJ2-1, with 8 bases identical to TRBD2. V lost 5 bases and J lost 6; bases outside the gene matches: 15. The CDR3 is 17 residues long. The V gene's germline CDR1 is SGHTA and CDR2 FQGTGA. The CDR3 DNA reads TGTGCCAGCAGCCGTGAGGGAGCGGGACTAGAGTCCAATGAGCAGTTCTTC. The encoded protein is CASSREGAGLESNEQFF.

The chain is built from TRBV7-9 and TRBJ2-2; no clear D gene. The CDR3 is 12 residues long. The V and J ends lost 1 base and 7 bases respectively, with 4 bases between them. Germline V gives CDR1 SEHNR, CDR2 FQNEAQ (reference sequence). The CDR3 DNA follows: TGTGCCAGCAGCTTAGTAGGCGGGGAGCTGTTTTTT. Translation gives CASSLVGGELFF.

The gene calls are TRBV5-4 and TRBJ1-3; unclear D gene. The germline gives CDR1 SGHNT, CDR2 YYREEE (reference sequence). V dropped 2 bases and J dropped 3 bases, with 21 bases sitting between them. This CDR3 has 18 residues. The CDR3 coding sequence is TGTGCCAGCAGCTTCAAAGGCCCATCAGGTGGAGGTGGAAACACCATATATTTT. This translates into CASSFKGPSGGGGNTIYF.

The chain recombines TRBV18 with TRBJ2-7; D gene ambiguous. This CDR3 has 13 residues. Trimming took 3 bases from V and 0 from J, leaving 6 bases between them. CDR1 is KGHSH, CDR2 LQKENI, per germline. CDR3 amino acids: CASSPESSYEQYF. The CDR3 nucleotides are TGTGCCAGCTCACCGGAGAGCTCCTACGAGCAGTACTTC. Drawing the rest from reference TRBV18 and TRBJ2-7, the complete variable domain is NAGVMQNPRHLVRRRGQEARLRCSPMKGHSHVYWYRQLPEEGLKFMVYLQKENIIDESGMPKERFSAEFPKEGPSILRIQQVVRGDSAAYFCASSPESSYEQYFGPGTRLTVT.

The rearrangement links TRBV4-1 to TRBJ2-6, with D unclear. CDR1 and CDR2 (germline): MGHRA, YSYEKL. The ends were cut back, 4 bases at V and 1 base at J, with 8 bases in the middle. The CDR3 consists of 15 residues. CDR3 in amino acids: CASSPTGSGANVLTF. The CDR3 DNA sequence: TGCGCCAGCAGCCCTACGGGTTCTGGGGCCAACGTCCTGACTTTC.

The chain carries TRBV5-5 and TRBJ2-3; perhaps TRBD1 as D (5 bases). The CDR3 has 14 amino acids. V dropped 2 bases and J dropped 4 bases, with 11 bases sitting between them. Germline V CDR1 and CDR2: SGHKS, YYEKEE (reference sequence). CDR3 in DNA: TGTGCCAGCAGCTTACGACAGCCCCCAGATACGCAGTATTTT. Translating gives CASSLRQPPDTQYF.

J is TRBJ1-2 and V is TRBV5-4; 7 nucleotides match TRBD1. The length of the CDR3 is 14 residues. Unmatched junction bases numbered 8, after V lost 3 bases and J lost 6 bases. Germline CDR1 SGHNT, CDR2 YYREEE (reference sequence). CDR3 nucleotide sequence: TGTGCCAGCAGCTGGGCAGGGGGGGCGGATGGCTACACCTTC. Its protein product is CASSWAGGADGYTF.

Only a few counts were recorded for this clone. This chain links TRBV7-9 with TRBJ2-4, with 7 bases lining up with TRBD1. The CDR3 length is 17 residues. V was clipped by 2 bases and J by 2 bases; unmatched bases: 9. Germline V CDR1 and CDR2: SEHNR, FQNEAQ (reference sequence). In nucleotides, the CDR3 is TGTGCCAGCAGCTTAACGTGGCAGGGGGAATCCAAAAACATTCAGTACTTC. Residues: CASSLTWQGESKNIQYF.

This clone was observed a handful of times. V gene TRBV18 combines with J gene TRBJ1-2; no reliable D call. V shed 4 bases and J shed 3 bases, with 15 bases lying between them. Germline V gene lookup returns CDR1 KGHSH and CDR2 LQKENI. The CDR3 consists of 15 residues. CDR3 sequence reads: CASSRLLGDDYGYTF. CDR3 coding DNA: TGTGCCAGCTCACGTCTTTTGGGAGATGACTATGGCTACACCTTC.

V gene TRBV5-4 combines with J gene TRBJ1-3, with a possible D match to TRBD1 (5 bases). The CDR3 is 15 amino acids. The V and J ends lost 1 base and 0 bases respectively, with 8 bases between them. Per the germline V gene, CDR1 is SGHNT and CDR2 is YYREEE (reference sequence). The CDR3 spells CASSLQGPSGNTIYF. The DNA for the CDR3 is TGTGCCAGCAGCTTGCAGGGACCCTCTGGAAACACCATATATTTT.

This chain joins TRBV7-2 and TRBJ2-5; 10 nucleotides line up with TRBD2. The V gene end was trimmed by 0 bases and the J gene end by 13 bases; junction bases not matched to a gene: 8. Germline V gives CDR1 SGHTA, CDR2 FQGNSA. The CDR3 has 14 residues. The CDR3 here is CASSLAASGGPRYF. The CDR3 nucleotides read TGTGCCAGCAGCTTAGCGGCTAGCGGGGGCCCGCGGTACTTC.

The gene calls are TRBV11-2 and TRBJ1-1; D call uncertain. Trimming removed 4 bases from V and 4 bases from J, with 16 bases in between. Germline CDR1 and CDR2: SGHAT and FQNNGV. This CDR3 contains 15 residues. CDR3 coding DNA: TGTGCCAGCAGCTCCCCCCCCGGGGTTGGCACTGAAGCTTTCTTT. Translated: CASSSPPGVGTEAFF.

This clone was seen a few times. The chain has TRBV29-1 and TRBJ2-3; 8 bases fit TRBD2. V dropped 4 bases and J dropped 2; count of bases not matched to a gene: 11. CDR1 SQVTM and CDR2 ANQGSEA come from the germline V gene. CDR3 size: 16 residues. As DNA, the CDR3 is TGCAGCGTTGTGGTAGTAGCGGGGAGCTTCACAGATACGCAGTATTTT. Translating gives CSVVVVAGSFTDTQYF.

The chain couples TRBV29-1 to TRBJ2-3, with 9 bases fitting TRBD2. Unmatched junction bases numbered 3, after V lost 6 bases and J lost 2 bases. The length of the CDR3 is 13 residues. Germline CDR1 is SQVTM and CDR2 is ANQGSEA. The CDR3 protein is CSVERGDTDTQYF. In DNA, the CDR3 is TGCAGCGTCGAGCGGGGGGACACAGATACGCAGTATTTT.

The CDR3 region is CASSWDRGNEAFF. The CDR3 DNA follows: TGTGCCAGCAGCTGGGACAGGGGGAACGAAGCTTTCTTT. The rearrangement uses TRBV7-8 and TRBJ1-1; 11 positions agree with TRBD1. After removal of 4 bases from V and 8 bases from J, the junction contained 3 bases not matched to a gene. The CDR3 covers 13 residues. Germline V gene data show CDR1 as SGHVS and CDR2 as FQNEAQ.

This clone came up a few times. The chain has TRBV2 and TRBJ2-5, with TRBD1 as a possible D gene (6 bases). This CDR3 is built from 13 residues. Looked up from germline, CDR1 is SNHLY and CDR2 is FYNNEI. Trimming left V 7 bases short and J 4 bases short, with 13 bases between. The CDR3 sequence is CASTSGRGETQYF. DNA for the CDR3: TGTGCCAGCACGAGCGGCAGGGGAGAGACCCAGTACTTC.

The gene calls are TRBV6-2 or TRBV6-3 and TRBJ1-1; D is possibly TRBD1 (5 bases). The CDR3 sequence is 13 residues long. Looked up from germline, CDR1 is MNHEY and CDR2 is SVGEGT. Trimming removed 4 bases from V and 6 bases from J, with 12 bases in between. The CDR3 is CASSSGTGAEAFF. In nucleotides, the CDR3 is TGTGCCAGCAGTTCCGGGACGGGCGCTGAAGCTTTCTTT.